Sequencing of this T cell receptor (beta chain) was carried out in a study of identical twins' blood T cells. Libraries were made from RNA as TCR cDNA, using a modified protocol. Under the authors' procedure: Each donor had about 100,000 to nearly 500,000 clonotypes. TCRdb re-derived calls from the 5' RACE reads in MiXCR, one entry per CDR3 protein. The V and J calls follow TCRdb's processing rather than the paper's. The sample contains 400,000 or so distinct CDR3 sequences, under 30% of which appear only once. Only a few counts were recorded for this clonotype. The CDR3 runs to 14 residues. Germline CDR1 is DFQATT and CDR2 is SNEGSKA (reference sequence). The J segment lost 7 bases and the V segment lost 3 bases, leaving 6 bases of the junction unmatched. Reared together, all three twin pairs probably met the same infectious agents and vaccines.

The V gene is TRBV20-1, the J gene TRBJ1-5; 10 bases are shared with TRBD1. This receptor was taken from a woman between 18 and 49 years old in good health. The material sequenced was PBMCs. In DNA form, the CDR3 reads TGCAGTGCTAGCGCCGGGACAGGGGAACAGCCCCAGCATTTT. It codes for CSASAGTGEQPQHF.